Listed below are T cell receptor beta chains from one sample, sequenced in a study of long-term antiretroviral therapy in people with HIV. TCRdb's copy holds only in-frame clones and misses some; the assay was immunoSEQ multiplex PCR. The sample lists roughly 25,000 clones; around four fifths were seen once. The sequenced sample was unsorted PBMCs, obtained 0.4 years after starting antiretroviral therapy. Source of these receptors: a man in his fifties with HIV. CDR3s include the opening cysteine and the closing phenylalanine or tryptophan. A D gene is named only where the DNA matches it firmly. Part of the rows lack a size; the others show once, few, many or a class for expanded clones.

clone_size j_call v_call d_call cdr3_aa cdr3_nt
once TRBJ2-7 TRBV19 TRBD2 CASSRPSGGLGEQYF TGTGCCAGTAGTAGGCCTAGCGGGGGCCTGGGGGAGCAGTACTTC
few TRBJ1-2 TRBV5-6 NA CASSPATSNYGYTF TGTGCCAGCAGCCCCGCGACGAGTAACTATGGCTACACCTTC
few TRBJ1-5 TRBV6-1 TRBD1 CASRQGGQPQHF TGTGCCAGCAGACAGGGGGGTCAGCCCCAGCATTTT
NA TRBJ2-1 TRBV6-5 NA CASSYRSRGYEQFF TGTGCCAGCAGTTATCGTAGTCGGGGCTATGAGCAGTTCTTC
few TRBJ2-1 TRBV9 TRBD2 CAGSSGPYNEQFF TGTGCCGGTTCTAGCGGGCCGTACAATGAGCAGTTCTTC
NA TRBJ1-6 TRBV7-9 NA CASSLQGGGSPLHF TGTGCCAGCAGCTTACAGGGAGGTGGATCACCCCTCCACTTT
NA TRBJ2-7 TRBV7-9 TRBD1 CASSEGGYLSYEQYF TGTGCCAGCAGTGAAGGGGGCTATTTATCCTACGAGCAGTACTTC
NA TRBJ2-7 TRBV5-1 TRBD2 CASSLEPGGVYEQYF TGCGCCAGCAGCTTGGAGCCGGGAGGGGTCTACGAGCAGTACTTC
NA TRBJ1-1 TRBV28 TRBD1 CASRPQTGMAEAFF TGTGCCAGCAGGCCTCAGACAGGGATGGCTGAAGCTTTCTTT
NA TRBJ2-2 TRBV6-5 NA CASSYNPGWTTGELFF TGTGCCAGCAGTTACAATCCAGGGTGGACCACCGGGGAGCTGTTTTTT
NA TRBJ1-4 TRBV4-3 NA CASSQDSFPPPNPESGKLFF TGCGCCAGCAGCCAAGACTCGTTCCCCCCCCCTAACCCAGAGTCCGGAAAACTGTTTTTT
NA TRBJ2-7 TRBV9 TRBD1 CASSAQGAYEQYF TGTGCCAGCAGCGCCCAGGGGGCCTACGAGCAGTACTTC
NA TRBJ2-3 TRBV6-1 NA CASSEEIRTSSTDTQYF TGTGCCAGCAGTGAAGAAATTAGGACCTCTAGCACAGATACGCAGTATTTT
NA TRBJ1-5 TRBV10-2 NA CASSDQGYQPQHF TGCGCCAGCAGTGACCAGGGGTATCAGCCCCAGCATTTT
NA TRBJ2-1 TRBV7-8 NA CASSLAGGQYNEQFF TGTGCCAGCAGCTTAGCTGGCGGCCAATACAATGAGCAGTTCTTC
NA TRBJ2-5 TRBV7-2 TRBD1 CASTLDRGIAQETQYF TGTGCCAGCACCCTGGACAGGGGAATTGCTCAAGAGACCCAGTACTTC
NA TRBJ1-2 TRBV6-6 TRBD1 CASKPTTGYYYGYTF TGTGCCAGCAAACCTACGACAGGGTACTACTATGGCTACACCTTC
NA TRBJ1-4 TRBV5-5 NA CASSLLGRGESEKLFF TGTGCCAGCAGCCTGTTAGGGAGGGGTGAAAGTGAAAAACTGTTTTTT
NA TRBJ1-1 TRBV10-3 NA CAISESIMGDTEAFF TGTGCCATCAGTGAGTCCATCATGGGAGACACTGAAGCTTTCTTT
NA TRBJ2-7 TRBV6-5 NA CASNRRGSSYEQYF TGTGCCAGCAATCGACGGGGGTCTTCCTACGAGCAGTACTTC
NA TRBJ1-4 TRBV28 NA CASSRAGGNEKLFF TGTGCCAGCAGTAGAGCGGGGGGAAATGAAAAACTGTTTTTT
NA TRBJ2-1 TRBV2 NA CASTRGNEQFF TGTGCCAGCACCCGGGGGAATGAGCAGTTCTTC
NA TRBJ2-2 TRBV18 NA CASSPRQTNTGELFF TGTGCCAGCTCACCACGACAGACGAACACCGGGGAGCTGTTTTTT
NA TRBJ1-2 TRBV5-6 NA CASSFKKIYGYTF TGTGCCAGCAGCTTCAAAAAAATCTATGGCTACACCTTC
NA TRBJ2-4 TRBV9 NA CASSVGKGGGKNIQYF TGTGCCAGCAGCGTAGGGAAGGGGGGTGGCAAAAACATTCAGTACTTC
NA TRBJ2-7 TRBV7-9 NA CASSSTRRSAGMTYEQYF TGTGCCAGCAGCTCCACCCGGAGGTCGGCGGGGATGACCTACGAGCAGTACTTC
NA TRBJ2-1 TRBV7-2 TRBD1 CASSPPGQSSYNEQFF TGTGCCAGCAGCCCCCCGGGACAGAGCTCCTACAATGAGCAGTTCTTC
NA TRBJ1-2 TRBV30 NA CAWSLLSRGGYTF TGTGCCTGGAGTCTCCTTTCACGGGGAGGCTACACCTTC
once TRBJ1-2 TRBV18 NA CASSPGGTSGYGYTF TGTGCCAGCTCACCAGGCGGGACATCGGGATATGGCTACACCTTC
NA TRBJ2-1 TRBV30 TRBD2 CAWRVTSGGTYNEQFF TGTGCCTGGAGGGTGACTAGCGGGGGGACCTACAATGAGCAGTTCTTC
NA TRBJ1-5 TRBV28 TRBD1 CASGNDRGARGQPQHF TGTGCCAGCGGGAATGACAGGGGCGCCCGAGGTCAGCCCCAGCATTTT
NA TRBJ1-2 TRBV6-5 NA CASTRGSANIYGYTF TGTGCCAGTACGAGGGGTTCGGCCAACATCTATGGCTACACCTTC
few TRBJ1-5 TRBV2 TRBD1 CASGKEGTGSNQPQHF TGTGCCAGCGGGAAGGAGGGGACAGGGAGCAATCAGCCCCAGCATTTT
NA TRBJ1-1 TRBV5-6 TRBD1 CASSFGPGQGDNTEAFF TGTGCCAGCAGCTTCGGACCGGGACAGGGGGACAACACTGAAGCTTTCTTT
NA TRBJ1-1 TRBV7-3 TRBD1 CASSPGVGGTGETEAFF TGTGCCAGCAGCCCCGGCGTGGGTGGGACAGGGGAAACTGAAGCTTTCTTT
once TRBJ2-5 TRBV7-9 TRBD2 CASSLGGVETQYF TGTGCCAGCAGCTTGGGGGGGGTTGAGACCCAGTACTTC
once TRBJ2-7 TRBV4-1 TRBD1 CASSPDRGLYEQYF TGCGCCAGCAGCCCTGACAGGGGGCTTTACGAGCAGTACTTC
NA TRBJ1-5 TRBV18 NA CASSPRDEQPQHF TGTGCCAGCTCACCAAGGGACGAACAGCCCCAGCATTTT
NA TRBJ1-2 TRBV4-3 NA CASSQGPRGAGYGYTF TGCGCCAGCAGCCAAGGCCCACGCGGGGCCGGCTATGGCTACACCTTC
NA TRBJ1-1 TRBV5-4 NA CASSIQQRTDTEAFF TGTGCCAGCAGCATTCAACAAAGGACGGACACTGAAGCTTTCTTT
NA TRBJ2-1 TRBV27 TRBD2 CASTDRASGGAAYNEQFF TGTGCCAGCACCGATCGGGCTAGCGGGGGGGCGGCCTACAATGAGCAGTTCTTC
few TRBJ1-5 TRBV7-2 NA CASSSRTGNQPQHF TGTGCCAGCAGCTCCCGGACAGGCAATCAGCCCCAGCATTTT
NA TRBJ2-2 TRBV7-9 TRBD1 CASSRSGTGDTGELFF TGTGCCAGCAGTCGCTCCGGGACAGGGGACACCGGGGAGCTGTTTTTT
NA TRBJ2-3 TRBV5-1 TRBD2 CASSHGGGGTDTQYF TGCGCCAGCAGCCATGGGGGGGGTGGCACAGATACGCAGTATTTT
once TRBJ2-5 TRBV12-5 NA CASGPGYRGETQYF TGTGCTAGTGGGCCGGGGTACCGGGGGGAGACCCAGTACTTC
NA TRBJ2-7 TRBV5-6 NA CASSFGGWEQYF TGTGCCAGCAGCTTTGGGGGGTGGGAGCAGTACTTC
NA TRBJ2-1 TRBV2 NA CASSESQASSYNEQFF TGTGCCAGCAGTGAGAGCCAGGCGAGCTCCTACAATGAGCAGTTCTTC
few TRBJ2-7 TRBV15 NA CATSKSGQTYEQYF TGTGCCACCAGCAAAAGTGGACAGACCTACGAGCAGTACTTC
NA TRBJ2-7 TRBV28 NA CASSSPYEQYF TGTGCCAGCAGTTCCCCCTACGAGCAGTACTTC
NA TRBJ1-1 TRBV13 TRBD1 CASSLATGVFIAEAFF TGTGCCAGCAGCTTAGCCACAGGGGTGTTTATCGCTGAAGCTTTCTTT
NA TRBJ2-2 TRBV28 TRBD1 CASSLFGTGNTGELFF TGTGCCAGCAGTTTATTCGGGACAGGGAACACCGGGGAGCTGTTTTTT
NA TRBJ1-5 TRBV5-5 NA CASSLGLGENQPQHF TGTGCCAGCAGCTTGGGCCTGGGGGAGAATCAGCCCCAGCATTTT
NA TRBJ1-3 TRBV9 TRBD1 CASSLTQGGRNTIYF TGTGCCAGCAGCTTAACCCAGGGGGGGAGAAACACCATATATTTT